This T cell receptor beta chain appears in the sequencing data of a study of CD8+ T cells in alopecia areata. Turning to the study itself: The study gave treated patients oral tofacitinib at 5 to 10 mg twice daily. Overall study results and limits: Uncertain still, given a single nonresponder, is whether baseline CD8+ expansion links to response. Lesional tissue from the scalp (especially in alopecia totalis/universalis) showed higher clonality than normal scalp.

Treatment given: oral pan-JAK inhibitor, 5-10 mg twice daily. Peripheral blood samples and lesional scalp punch biopsies were obtained from alopecia areata patients. Reverse transcribed after extraction, RNA yielded cDNA as the sequencing template. Assay used: immunoSEQ multiplex PCR; TCRdb lists only in-frame clones, some missing. This table holds some 180,000 clones, roughly 50% found once. A remark on this clone: What it binds is unknown.

The sample consisted of CD8+ T cells sorted from blood, taken at week 24, from a patient treated with tofacitinib. This clonotype was sampled from a human donor with alopecia areata.

CDR3 DNA: TGCGCCAGCAGTGATAGTGAAGAGTTCCCCTACGAGCAGTACTTC. Translated: CASSDSEEFPYEQYF. The chain links TRBV10-2 to TRBJ2-7; D is unresolved. Germline V CDR1 and CDR2: WSHSY, SAAADI. Trimming pared 3 bases from V and 2 bases from J, leaving 14 bases between. This CDR3 has 15 residues.